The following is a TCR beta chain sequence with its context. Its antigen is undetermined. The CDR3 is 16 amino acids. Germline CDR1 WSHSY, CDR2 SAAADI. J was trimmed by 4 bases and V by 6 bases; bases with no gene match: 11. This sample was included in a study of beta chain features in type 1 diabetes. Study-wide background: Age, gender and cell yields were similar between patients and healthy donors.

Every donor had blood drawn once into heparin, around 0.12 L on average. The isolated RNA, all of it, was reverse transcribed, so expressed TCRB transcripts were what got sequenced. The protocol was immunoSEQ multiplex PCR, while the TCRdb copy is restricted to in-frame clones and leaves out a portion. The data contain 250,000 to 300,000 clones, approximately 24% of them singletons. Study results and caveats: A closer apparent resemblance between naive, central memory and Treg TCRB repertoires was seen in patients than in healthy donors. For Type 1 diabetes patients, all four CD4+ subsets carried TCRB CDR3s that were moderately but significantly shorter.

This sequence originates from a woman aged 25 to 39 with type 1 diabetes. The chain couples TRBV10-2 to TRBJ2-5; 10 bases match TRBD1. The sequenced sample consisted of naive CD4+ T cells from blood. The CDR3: CASRLAGTGVIETQYF. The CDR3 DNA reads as TGCGCCAGCAGGTTGGCCGGGACAGGGGTTATAGAGACCCAGTACTTC.